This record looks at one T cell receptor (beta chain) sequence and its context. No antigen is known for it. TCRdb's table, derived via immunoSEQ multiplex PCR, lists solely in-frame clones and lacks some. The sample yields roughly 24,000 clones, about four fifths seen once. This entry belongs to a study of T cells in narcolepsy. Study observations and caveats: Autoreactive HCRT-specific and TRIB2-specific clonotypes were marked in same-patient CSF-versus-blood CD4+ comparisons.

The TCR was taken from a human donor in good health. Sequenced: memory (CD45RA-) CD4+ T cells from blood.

CDR3 bases: TGTGCCAGCAGTGAATCCACTCAGAACTATGGCTACACCTTC. Translation gives CASSESTQNYGYTF. The rearrangement uses TRBV25-1 and TRBJ1-2; no reliable D call. The V and J ends lost 1 base and 2 bases respectively, with 8 bases between them. Germline CDR1 reads MGHDK; CDR2 reads SYGVNS. CDR3 length equals 14 residues.